Included here is one T cell receptor beta chain sequence, with context. The CDR3 covers 15 residues. Germline lookup yields CDR1 KGHDR and CDR2 SFDVKD. V shed 5 bases and J shed 2 bases, with 13 bases lying between them. This sample was included in a study of blood T cell repertoires in COVID-19. Study at large: PBMCs, B-cell-depleted T cells, or T cells were the source of the cDNA or gDNA that made up the material.

As processed by the authors: Reference gene primer amplification in the assay estimated nucleated cell counts. Only in-frame clones appear in the TCRdb table, and some are missing; sequencing was by immunoSEQ multiplex PCR. The DNA was the basis for D and trimming; V, J and clone size are from that table. The sample yields 250,000 to 300,000 clones, under 90% seen once. Sequenced input: peripheral blood. This chain uses TRBV24-1 with TRBJ2-3, with a possible D match to TRBD2 (5 bases). This sequence was found in a man aged 45-65 years with acute or convalescent COVID-19. CDR3: CATSASGGTTDTQYF. CDR3 DNA sequence: TGTGCCACCAGTGCCTCAGGAGGCACCACAGATACGCAGTATTTT.